The 27 T cell receptor beta chains below were found in one sample sequenced in a study of neurological immune-mediated disorders. Each CDR3 protein is one row after TCRdb ran MiXCR on the 5' RACE reads. This sample has about 41,000 distinct CDR3 sequences, with 2% to 2.5% found just once. Input material: PBMCs. All receptors come from a man aged 25-45 years with multiple sclerosis.

This clonotype was recorded many times. The chain has TRBV7-9 and TRBJ1-1; tentative D call: TRBD1 (6 bases). With 4 bases removed from V and 1 base from J, the gap between germline ends came to 16 bases. The CDR3 totals 16 residues. Looked up from germline, CDR1 is SEHNR and CDR2 is FQNEAQ (reference sequence). The chain's CDR3 is CASSSTQGIGNTEAFF. The CDR3 coding sequence is TGTGCCAGCAGCTCGACACAGGGTATTGGGAACACTGAAGCTTTCTTT. Full variable domain (rest looked up from reference TRBV7-9 and TRBJ1-1): DTGVSQNPRHKITKRGQNVTFRCDPISEHNRLYWYRQTLGQGPEFLTYFQNEAQLEKSRLLSDRFSAERPKGSFSTLEIQRTEQGDSAMYLCASSSTQGIGNTEAFFGQGTRLTVV.

The chain joins TRBV28 to TRBJ1-5; D unresolved. V lost 8 bases to trimming and J lost 0 bases, with 5 bases between them. Germline CDR1 is MDHEN and CDR2 is SYDVKM. The CDR3 sequence is 12 residues long. CDR3 in DNA: TGTGCCAGCGGCTATAGCAATCAGCCCCAGCATTTT. This codes for CASGYSNQPQHF.

This clonotype has a count of ten or more. The chain combines TRBV28 with TRBJ2-6; no firm D call. The length of the CDR3 is 12 residues. V lost 6 bases and J 13 bases, leaving 13 bases between the germline ends. Looked up from germline, CDR1 is MDHEN and CDR2 is SYDVKM. The CDR3: CASSPPLLVLTF. Here the CDR3 DNA reads TGTGCCAGCAGCCCTCCTCTCTTAGTCCTGACTTTC.

This clonotype was recorded at least ten times. The CDR3 here is CASSSSGDPAVTDTQYF. The CDR3, as DNA: TGTGCCAGCAGCTCTTCGGGAGACCCAGCTGTCACAGATACGCAGTATTTT. The chain couples TRBV11-2 to TRBJ2-3, with a possible D match to TRBD2 (6 bases). The V gene lost 4 bases and the J gene lost 2 bases, with 19 bases spanning the gap. The CDR3 contains 17 residues. From germline, CDR1 is SGHAT and CDR2 FQNNGV.

The chain couples TRBV6-5 to TRBJ2-3; TRBD1 aligns across 9 bases. V shed 7 bases, J shed 5 bases, and the junction held 4 bases outside the gene matches. The CDR3 sequence is 13 residues long. Germline assignment: CDR1 MNHEY and CDR2 SVGAGI. CDR3 sequence (DNA): TGTGCCAGCAAAGGGACAGGGCGAGATACGCAGTATTTT. Its protein product is CASKGTGRDTQYF.

This clonotype was recorded many times. J is TRBJ2-7 and V is TRBV6-6, with a tentative D call TRBD1 (5 bases). CDR1 is MNHNY and CDR2 is SVGAGI in the germline V gene (reference sequence). The germline V and J ends were trimmed by 6 bases and 7 bases, with 13 bases remaining between them. The CDR3 is 12 residues long. The CDR3 nucleotides are TGTGCCAGCAGCATTCTTCAGGGAGAGCAGTACTTC. Protein product: CASSILQGEQYF.

This clonotype showed up many times. The chain employs TRBV5-1 and TRBJ2-7; 9 positions agree with TRBD2. The V gene's germline CDR1 is SGHRS and CDR2 YFSETQ. The length of the CDR3 is 15 residues. Unmatched junction bases numbered 8, after V lost 4 bases and J lost 3 bases. The CDR3 DNA is TGCGCCAGCAGCCCTTTAGCGGGGGCGAACTACGAGCAGTACTTC. It codes for CASSPLAGANYEQYF.

This clonotype has a count of ten or more. This chain joins TRBV4-3 and TRBJ2-3, with D possibly matching TRBD2 (5 bases). The CDR3 spans 15 residues. V dropped 1 base and J dropped 1 base, with 9 bases sitting between them. Germline V CDR1 and CDR2: LGHNA, YSLEER. The CDR3 loop is CASSQGGLRTDTQYF. CDR3 in DNA: TGCGCCAGCAGCCAAGGAGGGCTTCGCACAGATACGCAGTATTTT.

This clonotype has at least ten counts. This chain connects TRBV5-1 to TRBJ2-1; the D is unclear. V was cut by 4 bases and J by 0 bases, with 11 bases left in between. The length of the CDR3 is 15 residues. Germline V gene sequence: CDR1 SGHRS, CDR2 YFSETQ. The CDR3 region is CASSPGRTSYNEQFF. In nucleotides, the CDR3 is TGCGCCAGCAGCCCCGGCCGGACCTCCTACAATGAGCAGTTCTTC.

This clonotype came up many times. The chain is built from TRBV29-1 and TRBJ2-2; TRBD1 aligns across 7 bases. Germline lookup yields CDR1 SQVTM and CDR2 ANQGSEA. This CDR3 has 14 amino acids. The V gene end was trimmed by 6 bases and the J gene end by 4 bases; junction bases not matched to a gene: 8. The CDR3 sequence: CSVPIQGITGELFF. In DNA, the CDR3 is TGCAGCGTCCCTATACAGGGGATCACCGGGGAGCTGTTTTTT.

The table lists this clonotype with many counts. The chain recombines TRBV7-6 with TRBJ1-2; D possibly corresponds to TRBD1 (5 bases). This CDR3 spans 16 amino acids. Germline loops: CDR1 SGHVS, CDR2 FNYEAQ. The V and J ends lost 5 bases and 0 bases respectively, with 16 bases between them. CDR3 sequence (DNA): TGTGCCAGCAGCCTCATGGGAACAGGAACTAACTATGGCTACACCTTC. Translation gives CASSLMGTGTNYGYTF.

This clonotype has a count of ten or more. The rearrangement uses TRBV7-2 and TRBJ1-5, with 7 nucleotides matching TRBD1. CDR1 SGHTA and CDR2 FQGNSA come from the germline V gene. Unmatched junction bases numbered 6, after V lost 5 bases and J lost 5 bases. CDR3 length equals 14 residues. For the CDR3, the DNA is TGTGCCAGCAGCCGCGGACAGGTTTATCAGCCCCAGCATTTT. It is translated as CASSRGQVYQPQHF.

At least ten counts were recorded for this clonotype. The chain recombines TRBV20-1 with TRBJ2-4; D assignment may be TRBD1 or TRBD2 (5 bases each). V lost 7 bases and J 3 bases, leaving 10 bases between the germline ends. The CDR3 runs to 12 residues. The germline V gene has CDR1 DFQATT and CDR2 SNEGSKA (reference sequence). CDR3 in DNA: TGCAGTGGGGGGTTCGACAAAAACATTCAGTACTTC. Translating it yields CSGGFDKNIQYF.

The sample holds many counts of this clonotype. V usage is TRBV6-1 and J usage is TRBJ2-7, with D unresolved. Trimming took off 2 bases at V and 0 bases at J, with 11 bases between the two ends. Germline CDR1 MNHNS, CDR2 SASEGT. The CDR3 spans 15 residues. The CDR3 loop reads CASSEPLRSSYEQYF. The CDR3 coding sequence is TGTGCCAGCAGTGAACCCCTCAGGAGCTCCTACGAGCAGTACTTC.

V is TRBV6-5 and J is TRBJ2-1; D is undetermined. V lost 0 bases and J 10 bases, leaving 7 bases between the germline ends. The CDR3 spans 12 residues. Germline V CDR1 and CDR2: MNHEY, SVGAGI. CDR3 nucleotides: TGTGCCAGCAGTTACTCGGGATACGAGCAGTTCTTC. Translated, it gives CASSYSGYEQFF.

This clonotype was counted a few times. This sequence joins TRBV28 and TRBJ2-7; D not certain. V was clipped by 6 bases and J by 0 bases, with 15 bases between them. CDR1 is MDHEN and CDR2 is SYDVKM in the germline V gene. The CDR3 has 15 amino acids. The CDR3 nucleotides are TGTGCCAGCAGGCTGGGCGGATTTACCTCCTACGAGCAGTACTTC. This sequence encodes CASRLGGFTSYEQYF.

This clonotype was seen at least ten times. The chain carries TRBV5-1 and TRBJ1-1, with 7 bases fitting TRBD1. CDR3 length: 14 residues. CDR1 is SGHRS, CDR2 YFSETQ, per germline. The J segment lost 4 bases and the V segment lost 4 bases, leaving 7 bases of the junction unmatched. The DNA for the CDR3 is TGCGCCAGCAGCCCATGGGACAGCCGCACTGAAGCTTTCTTT. Translating gives CASSPWDSRTEAFF. The full variable domain, rest sourced from reference TRBV5-1 and TRBJ1-1, is KAGVTQTPRYLIKTRGQQVTLSCSPISGHRSVSWYQQTPGQGLQFLFEYFSETQRNKGNFPGRFSGRQFSNSRSEMNVSTLELGDSALYLCASSPWDSRTEAFFGQGTRLTVV.

This clonotype has at least ten counts. The rearrangement joins TRBV5-1 to TRBJ2-3; the match to TRBD1 covers 7 bases. Trimming cost V 3 bases and J 0 bases; bases outside gene matches: 4. CDR1 SGHRS and CDR2 YFSETQ come from the germline V gene. This CDR3 has 15 amino acids. CDR3 region: CASSSTGISTDTQYF. DNA of the CDR3: TGCGCCAGCAGCTCGACAGGGATCAGCACAGATACGCAGTATTTT.

There are many counts of this clonotype. The chain combines TRBV20-1 with TRBJ2-5; D is possibly TRBD2 (5 bases). This CDR3 has 14 amino acids. V was shortened by 6 bases and J by 2 bases, with 16 bases between the two germline ends. CDR1 is DFQATT and CDR2 is SNEGSKA in the germline V gene (reference sequence). The CDR3 coding sequence is TGCAGTGCCCAAGACTCCGGGATGCAAGAGACCCAGTACTTC. As protein: CSAQDSGMQETQYF.

This clonotype was counted ten times or more. The chain carries TRBV5-5 and TRBJ1-1; D is perhaps TRBD1 (5 bases). Germline V gives CDR1 SGHKS, CDR2 YYEKEE (reference sequence). The V end lost 4 bases, the J end lost 4 bases, and 23 bases lay between the germline ends. This CDR3 is 17 amino acids long. The CDR3 sequence: CASSPRDERGVGTEAFF. CDR3 in DNA: TGTGCCAGCAGCCCCCGAGACGAGAGGGGAGTCGGCACTGAAGCTTTCTTT.

Ten or more counts support this clonotype. The chain links TRBV7-9 to TRBJ2-7; D might be TRBD2 (5 bases). The CDR3 contains 12 residues. V gave up 11 bases and J gave up 8 bases, with 19 bases separating them. Per the germline V gene, CDR1 is SEHNR and CDR2 is FQNEAQ (reference sequence). The CDR3 region is CASAKDYRKQYF. CDR3 DNA: TGTGCCTCAGCGAAAGACTATCGGAAGCAGTACTTC.

This clonotype was detected ten times or more. The chain uses TRBV29-1 and TRBJ1-1; D gene ambiguous. The CDR3 spans 11 residues. CDR1 and CDR2 from the germline V gene are SQVTM and ANQGSEA. V lost 5 bases and J 4 bases, leaving 8 bases between the germline ends. The CDR3 spells CSVRAGTEAFF. The CDR3 DNA sequence: TGCAGCGTTCGGGCGGGCACTGAAGCTTTCTTT. The full variable domain, rest sourced from reference TRBV29-1 and TRBJ1-1, is SAVISQKPSRDICQRGTSLTIQCQVDSQVTMMFWYRQQPGQSLTLIATANQGSEATYESGFVIDKFPISRPNLTFSTLTVSNMSPEDSSIYLCSVRAGTEAFFGQGTRLTVV.

This clonotype came up many times. The V and J genes are TRBV5-1 and TRBJ2-5, with D uncertain. The V end lost 4 bases, the J end lost 2 bases, and 9 bases lay between the germline ends. This CDR3 region has 13 residues. Germline V gives CDR1 SGHRS, CDR2 YFSETQ. The CDR3 sequence is CASSPAPQETQYF. The CDR3 nucleotides read TGCGCCAGCAGCCCCGCACCGCAAGAGACCCAGTACTTC.

This clonotype was detected many times. The genes are TRBV20-1 and TRBJ2-1, with TRBD2 matching over 8 bases. V was pared by 5 bases and J by 5 bases, with 11 bases of the junction left unmatched. This CDR3 spans 15 amino acids. In germline, CDR1 is DFQATT, CDR2 SNEGSKA (reference sequence). The CDR3 sequence is CSAHSGTRINNEQFF. DNA for the CDR3: TGCAGTGCTCACTCCGGGACTAGGATCAACAATGAGCAGTTCTTC.

This clonotype was counted at least ten times. The V gene is TRBV4-1, the J gene TRBJ1-4; TRBD1 matches at 7 bases. Germline values: CDR1 MGHRA, CDR2 YSYEKL. V was clipped by 2 bases and J by 8 bases; unmatched bases: 2. This CDR3 region has 13 residues. This CDR3 is CASSQRQGEKLFF. The CDR3 nucleotides read TGCGCCAGCAGCCAAAGACAGGGCGAAAAACTGTTTTTT.

This clonotype has a count of ten or more. The chain combines TRBV7-2 with TRBJ2-5; D gene ambiguous. Germline lookup yields CDR1 SGHTA and CDR2 FQGNSA. The CDR3 consists of 12 residues. Trimming left V 5 bases short and J 5 bases short, with 9 bases between. In DNA form, the CDR3 reads TGTGCCAGCAGCCGTTTAGTGGAGACCCAGTACTTC. It codes for CASSRLVETQYF.

At least ten counts were recorded for this clonotype. This chain joins TRBV3-1 and TRBJ2-1, with 7 nucleotides matching TRBD2. From germline, CDR1 is LGHDT and CDR2 YNNKEL (reference sequence). V was pared by 4 bases and J by 1 base, with 13 bases of the junction left unmatched. This CDR3 is 18 amino acids long. Here the CDR3 reads CASSPQVTSAESYNEQFF. CDR3 DNA sequence: TGTGCCAGCAGCCCCCAAGTTACTAGCGCTGAATCCTACAATGAGCAGTTCTTC.